Below are 27 T cell receptor beta chains sequenced from a single sample in a study of T cell changes during pregnancy in multiple sclerosis (dated by TCRdb to the late 2010s). Receptor amplification or capture employed the immunoSEQ multiplex PCR assay. TCRdb stores this immuneACCESS table with in-frame sequences only. Part of the clones is absent; in the studies checked, under half of the shortfall reflects unresolved V genes, and no reason is known for the rest. Recorded for this sample are over 65,000 clones; approximately 90% of them occurred a single time. The ten top clones hold about 2.5% of the sample. The sequencing here drew on peripheral blood, taken in the first trimester of pregnancy. These receptors all stem from a female donor with multiple sclerosis, enrolled in a pregnancy study.

V usage is TRBV5-4 and J usage is TRBJ1-2; TRBD1 might be the D (6 bases). The V and J ends lost 4 bases and 0 bases respectively, with 10 bases between them. The germline gives CDR1 SGHNT, CDR2 YYREEE (reference sequence). The CDR3 runs to 14 residues. DNA for the CDR3: TGTGCCAGCAGCAAGGACAGATCTAACTATGGCTACACCTTC. Encoded protein: CASSKDRSNYGYTF.

The chain couples TRBV5-4 to TRBJ1-6, with TRBD1 identical over 7 bases. Looked up from germline, CDR1 is SGHNT and CDR2 is YYREEE (reference sequence). The CDR3 contains 15 residues. Trimming took 4 bases from V and 7 from J; bases not matched to a gene: 8. The CDR3 protein is CASSVQGGENSPLHF. Written as DNA, the CDR3 is TGTGCCAGCAGCGTCCAGGGGGGTGAAAATTCACCCCTCCACTTT.

The chain has TRBV7-3 and TRBJ2-7, with 9 bases identical to TRBD2. J lost 5 bases, V lost 0 bases, and 8 bases had no gene match. Germline CDR1 reads SGHTA; CDR2 reads FQGTGA. This CDR3 region has 16 residues. The CDR3 sequence is CASSLTPLAGRDEQYF. CDR3 bases: TGTGCCAGCAGCTTAACCCCCCTAGCGGGGAGGGACGAGCAGTACTTC.

The chain is built from TRBV18 and TRBJ1-3; no firm D call. The CDR3 is made up of 15 amino acids. Trimming took off 3 bases at V and 0 bases at J, with 9 bases between the two ends. Germline V gene lookup returns CDR1 KGHSH and CDR2 LQKENI. Written as DNA, the CDR3 is TGTGCCAGCTCACCTAGTCGGAGCTCTGGAAACACCATATATTTT. It translates to CASSPSRSSGNTIYF.

CDR3 in amino acids: CASSSLTGAGNTIYF. In nucleotides, the CDR3 is TGTGCCAGCAGCTCACTTACAGGGGCCGGAAACACCATATATTTT. This sequence joins TRBV7-2 and TRBJ1-3; 7 bases are a match to TRBD1. The CDR3 covers 15 residues. With V trimmed by 4 bases and J by 4 bases, 7 bases remained unmatched. Germline CDR1 SGHTA, CDR2 FQGNSA.

The chain joins TRBV11-1 to TRBJ2-5, with 10 bases that match TRBD2. Germline assignment: CDR1 SGHAT and CDR2 FQDESV (reference sequence). The CDR3 is made up of 14 amino acids. Trimming cost V 0 bases and J 5 bases; bases outside gene matches: 0. CDR3 nucleotide sequence: TGTGCCAGCAGCTTAGCTAGCGGGAGGGAGACCCAGTACTTC. Translation gives CASSLASGRETQYF.

V gene TRBV9 combines with J gene TRBJ1-1, with D perhaps matching TRBD1 (5 bases). The CDR3 runs 19 residues. Trimming stripped 5 bases from V and 3 bases from J, with 29 bases between. Germline values: CDR1 SGDLS, CDR2 YYNGEE. CDR3 in amino acids: CASRVPPPGIFCRYTEAFF. The DNA for the CDR3 is TGTGCCAGCAGAGTCCCCCCGCCAGGGATTTTTTGTCGTTACACTGAAGCTTTCTTT.

The genes are TRBV7-2 and TRBJ1-4; TRBD1 agrees at 10 bases. V shed 0 bases and J 8 bases; nucleotides not matched to a gene: 9. The CDR3 sequence is 17 residues long. Per the germline V gene, CDR1 is SGHTA and CDR2 is FQGNSA. The DNA for the CDR3 is TGTGCCAGCAGCTTAGCGAAGATGGGACAGGGGAAAGAAAAACTGTTTTTT. As protein: CASSLAKMGQGKEKLFF.

The V and J genes are TRBV28 and TRBJ1-6; 9 bases are shared with TRBD1. The CDR3 sequence is 15 residues long. The V gene end was trimmed by 3 bases and the J gene end by 13 bases; junction bases not matched to a gene: 10. CDR1 MDHEN and CDR2 SYDVKM come from the germline V gene. The CDR3 region is CASSFRGQGKGPLHF. CDR3 coding DNA: TGTGCCAGCAGTTTCCGGGGACAGGGTAAGGGGCCCCTCCACTTT.

This rearrangement joins TRBV18 to TRBJ1-2; 9 bases fit TRBD1. Per germline, CDR1 KGHSH and CDR2 LQKENI. CDR3 length: 14 residues. The ends lost 3 bases at V and 8 bases at J; junction bases unmatched: 7. The CDR3 DNA is TGTGCCAGCTCACCGTCGCGGGACAGGGAAGGCTACACCTTC. It codes for CASSPSRDREGYTF.

The rearrangement uses TRBV12-2 and TRBJ1-1. TRBV12-2 is termed a pseudogene. The CDR3 loop spans 15 amino acids. For the CDR3, the DNA is TGTGCAAGTCGCTTAGCCCGTGGGGGGACGGCGACTGCTTTCTTT. Amino acid sequence: CASRLARGGTATAFF.

This clone was counted a single time. The chain uses TRBV5-1 and TRBJ2-5; 7 bases align to TRBD1. V lost 1 base and J lost 5; bases outside the gene matches: 5. Germline loops: CDR1 SGHRS, CDR2 YFSETQ. This CDR3 comprises 14 residues. CDR3 residues: CASSLKGAGETQYF. The CDR3 DNA reads TGCGCCAGCAGCTTGAAGGGGGCCGGGGAGACCCAGTACTTC. The full variable domain, in which reference TRBV5-1 and TRBJ2-5 provide the parts outside the CDR3, is KAGVTQTPRYLIKTRGQQVTLSCSPISGHRSVSWYQQTPGQGLQFLFEYFSETQRNKGNFPGRFSGRQFSNSRSEMNVSTLELGDSALYLCASSLKGAGETQYFGPGTRLLVL.

CDR3 residues: CAWYLPNRANYGYTF. The CDR3, as DNA: TGTGCCTGGTACTTACCGAACAGGGCGAACTATGGCTACACCTTC. The J gene is TRBJ1-2, the V gene TRBV30; possible D gene TRBD1, 6 bases. The CDR3 contains 15 residues. CDR1 and CDR2 (germline): GTSNPN, SVGIG (reference sequence). Deletions cut 5 bases from V and 2 bases from J, with 18 bases between.

V is TRBV7-3 and J is TRBJ2-3, with 10 bases that match TRBD2. CDR1 is SGHTA and CDR2 is FQGTGA in the germline V gene. Trimming took 4 bases from V and 4 from J; bases not matched to a gene: 11. This CDR3 spans 17 amino acids. Here the CDR3 reads CASSSYRASGSADTQYF. In DNA form, the CDR3 reads TGTGCCAGCAGCTCTTACAGGGCTAGCGGGAGTGCAGATACGCAGTATTTT. Based on the CDR3 plus reference TRBV7-3 and TRBJ2-3, the full variable domain is GAGVSQTPSNKVTEKGKYVELRCDPISGHTALYWYRQSLGQGPEFLIYFQGTGAADDSGLPNDRFFAVRPEGSVSTLKIQRTERGDSAVYLCASSSYRASGSADTQYFGPGTRLTVL.

The chain has TRBV27 and TRBJ1-1; 7 bases are shared with TRBD1. The CDR3 totals 16 residues. Looked up from germline, CDR1 is MNHEY and CDR2 is SMNVEV (reference sequence). Trimming removed 0 bases from V and 4 bases from J; junction bases left unmatched: 8. CDR3 region: CASSLSPPGGLTEAFF. The CDR3 DNA is TGTGCCAGCAGTTTATCCCCGCCAGGGGGACTCACTGAAGCTTTCTTT.

This chain joins TRBV6-4 and TRBJ2-3; TRBD2 matches at 15 bases. Trimming cost V 6 bases and J 5 bases; bases outside gene matches: 6. Germline loops: CDR1 MRHNA, CDR2 SNTAGT. CDR3 length: 16 residues. CDR3: CASSPGLAGGLDTQYF. The CDR3 coding sequence is TGTGCCAGCAGCCCGGGACTAGCGGGGGGATTAGATACGCAGTATTTT.

The J gene is TRBJ2-7, the V gene TRBV12-1; the D call TRBD1 from the table was never checked on the DNA. TRBV12-1 is noted as a pseudogene. CDR3 length equals 18 residues. Here the CDR3 reads CASSFAVQGPPSLYEQYF. Here the CDR3 DNA reads TGTGCCAGCAGCTTTGCAGTACAGGGGCCCCCCTCATTGTACGAGCAGTACTTC.

The J gene is TRBJ1-1, the V gene TRBV19; D unclear. This CDR3 comprises 13 residues. Trimming took 3 bases from V and 7 from J, leaving 12 bases between them. Germline CDR1 LNHDA, CDR2 SQIVND (reference sequence). This CDR3 reads CASSIQRSVEAFF. CDR3 sequence (DNA): TGTGCCAGTAGTATCCAAAGGAGCGTTGAAGCTTTCTTT.

The genes are TRBV7-3 and TRBJ2-2; 8 bases match TRBD2. J lost 6 bases, V lost 3 bases, and 0 bases had no gene match. The CDR3 has 13 residues. CDR1 and CDR2 from the germline V gene are SGHTA and FQGTGA. CDR3 amino acids: CASSLGLAGELFF. Written as DNA, the CDR3 is TGTGCCAGCAGCTTGGGACTAGCCGGGGAGCTGTTTTTT. Complete variable domain (other parts from reference TRBV7-3 and TRBJ2-2): GAGVSQTPSNKVTEKGKYVELRCDPISGHTALYWYRQSLGQGPEFLIYFQGTGAADDSGLPNDRFFAVRPEGSVSTLKIQRTERGDSAVYLCASSLGLAGELFFGEGSRLTVL.

The J gene is TRBJ1-6, the V gene TRBV7-8, with 7 bases aligning to TRBD1. The CDR3 runs to 19 residues. Unmatched junction bases numbered 9, after V lost 1 base and J lost 0 bases. The V gene's germline CDR1 is SGHVS and CDR2 FQNEAQ. CDR3 amino acids: CASSLGTFDRASYNSPLHF. The DNA for the CDR3 is TGTGCCAGCAGCTTAGGGACATTCGACAGGGCCTCCTATAATTCACCCCTCCACTTT.

This clone was recorded only once. V and J are TRBV23-1 and TRBJ1-2; 7 positions agree with TRBD1. TRBV23-1 is an ORF; its function is uncertain. V lost 4 bases, J lost 5 bases, and 7 bases stayed unmatched. The CDR3 spans 14 residues. The chain's CDR3 is CASSPDRALYGYTF. In nucleotides, the CDR3 is TGCGCCAGCAGTCCAGACAGGGCGTTGTATGGCTACACCTTC.

V usage is TRBV19 and J usage is TRBJ1-1; D is unclear. Germline V gene data show CDR1 as LNHDA and CDR2 as SQIVND (reference sequence). This CDR3 is built from 15 residues. The germline V and J ends were trimmed by 4 bases and 4 bases, with 16 bases remaining between them. CDR3 sequence: CASSTGEGRTTEAFF. The CDR3 DNA follows: TGTGCCAGTAGTACCGGGGAGGGCCGTACCACTGAAGCTTTCTTT.

The chain combines TRBV11-2 with TRBJ2-5, with D perhaps TRBD1 (6 bases). Trimming took 0 bases from V and 1 from J, leaving 15 bases between them. The CDR3 totals 17 residues. CDR1 SGHAT and CDR2 FQNNGV come from the germline V gene. The CDR3 nucleotides read TGTGCCAGCAGCTTAGATCTCTGGACAGTACCCCAAGAGACCCAGTACTTC. This encodes CASSLDLWTVPQETQYF.

The V and J genes are TRBV25-1 and TRBJ2-3; 10 nucleotides align to TRBD2. Trimming at V came to 2 bases and at J to 0 bases, leaving 2 bases not matched to a gene. The CDR3 consists of 16 residues. In germline, CDR1 is MGHDK, CDR2 SYGVNS. The CDR3 DNA sequence: TGTGCCAGCAGTGAAGGGACTAGCGCTAGCACAGATACGCAGTATTTT. Protein: CASSEGTSASTDTQYF.

The rearrangement links TRBV15 to TRBJ1-5; D may be TRBD1 (6 bases). Trimming removed 6 bases from V and 3 bases from J, with 9 bases in between. Looked up from germline, CDR1 is LNHNV and CDR2 is YYDKDF (reference sequence). The CDR3 is 13 amino acids. CDR3 coding DNA: TGTGCCACCAGGGACAGACTCAATCAGCCCCAGCATTTT. It specifies CATRDRLNQPQHF.

The rearrangement links TRBV19 to TRBJ2-1; D may be TRBD1 (6 bases). The CDR3 length is 13 residues. CDR1 and CDR2 (germline): LNHDA, SQIVND (reference sequence). V dropped 3 bases and J dropped 9 bases, with 12 bases sitting between them. The CDR3 protein is CASSINGGGEQFF. As DNA, the CDR3 is TGTGCCAGTAGTATTAATGGGGGCGGTGAGCAGTTCTTC. Full variable domain (remainder filled in from reference TRBV19 and TRBJ2-1): DGGITQSPKYLFRKEGQNVTLSCEQNLNHDAMYWYRQDPGQGLRLIYYSQIVNDFQKGDIAEGYSVSREKKESFPLTVTSAQKNPTAFYLCASSINGGGEQFFGPGTRLTVL.

The chain recombines TRBV11-2 with TRBJ2-1; 7 nucleotides align to TRBD1. Germline CDR1 is SGHAT and CDR2 is FQNNGV. There are 14 residues in the CDR3. J lost 8 bases, V lost 5 bases, and 9 bases had no gene match. The CDR3 DNA follows: TGTGCCAGCAGCCAATGGACAGGCAGATATGAGCAGTTCTTC. Its translation is CASSQWTGRYEQFF. The variable domain in full, with the rest retrieved from reference TRBV11-2 and TRBJ2-1, is EAGVAQSPRYKIIEKRQSVAFWCNPISGHATLYWYQQILGQGPKLLIQFQNNGVVDDSQLPKDRFSAERLKGVDSTLKIQPAKLEDSAVYLCASSQWTGRYEQFFGPGTRLTVL.